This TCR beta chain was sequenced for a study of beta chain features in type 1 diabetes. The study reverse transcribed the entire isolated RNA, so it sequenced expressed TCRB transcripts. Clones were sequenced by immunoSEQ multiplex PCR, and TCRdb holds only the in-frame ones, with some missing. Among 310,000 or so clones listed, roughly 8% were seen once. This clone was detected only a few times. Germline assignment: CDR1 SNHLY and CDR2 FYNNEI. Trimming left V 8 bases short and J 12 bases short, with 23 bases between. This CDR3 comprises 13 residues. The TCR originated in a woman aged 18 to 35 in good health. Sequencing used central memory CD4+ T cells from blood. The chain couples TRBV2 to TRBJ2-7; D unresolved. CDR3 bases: TGTGCCAGCGGTGTGGAGAGTTACGATTTTCCGTACTTC. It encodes CASGVESYDFPYF.